What follows describes a single T cell receptor (beta chain). Its antigen is as yet unknown. Looked up from germline, CDR1 is MNHNS and CDR2 is SASEGT. The CDR3 totals 15 residues. J lost 9 bases, V lost 0 bases, and 7 bases had no gene match. The sample comes from a study of Ad26.COV2.S vaccination and SARS-CoV-2 variants. Study-wide background: Ad26.COV2.S was injected intramuscularly once or twice, 56 days apart.

The sample's treatment: roughly 20 received Ad26.COV2.S at low or high dose, single or two shots; 5 received placebo; per-sample allocation not given. Sampling occurred on day 63 after the first vaccine or placebo injection. Vaccination used an Ad26 vector expressing Wuhan-strain SARS-CoV-2 spike. Study-wide findings and caveats: Spike-specific TCR breadth ran higher among vaccine recipients than placebo recipients.

Here immunoSEQ multiplex PCR was the method, and the copy in TCRdb shows in-frame clones only, minus some. This table holds under 600,000 clones, 70% to 90% found once. This chain joins TRBV6-1 and TRBJ2-1; 8 bases map to TRBD2. This specimen consisted of peripheral blood, obtained in a trial of Ad26.COV2.S vaccine versus placebo. The sequence was obtained from a person aged 18-65 years who received the Ad26.COV2.S COVID-19 vaccine or a placebo. The CDR3, as DNA: TGTGCCAGCAGTGAAGCCCCGGGACTAGGTTTTGAGCAGTTCTTC. Translating gives CASSEAPGLGFEQFF.